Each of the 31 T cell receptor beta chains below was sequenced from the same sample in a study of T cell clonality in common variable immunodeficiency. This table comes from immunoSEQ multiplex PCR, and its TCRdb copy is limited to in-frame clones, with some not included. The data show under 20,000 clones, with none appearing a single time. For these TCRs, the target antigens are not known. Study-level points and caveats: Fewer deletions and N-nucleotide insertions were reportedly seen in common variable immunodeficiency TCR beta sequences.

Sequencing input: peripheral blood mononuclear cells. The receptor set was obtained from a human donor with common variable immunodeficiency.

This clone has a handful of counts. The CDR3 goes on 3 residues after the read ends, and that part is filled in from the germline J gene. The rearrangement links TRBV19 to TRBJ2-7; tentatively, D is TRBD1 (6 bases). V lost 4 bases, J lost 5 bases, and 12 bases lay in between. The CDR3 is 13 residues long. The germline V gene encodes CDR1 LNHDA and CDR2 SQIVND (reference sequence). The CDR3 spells CASSRVAGDEQYF. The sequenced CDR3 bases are TGTGCCAGTAGTAGAGTCGCAGGGGACGAG.

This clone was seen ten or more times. Partial CDR3 DNA: TGCAGTGCCCCGACAAGATCGAACACTGAA. Its translation is CSAPTRSNTE. The CDR3 in its entirety is CSAPTRSNTEAFF. The gene calls are TRBV20-1 and TRBJ1-1; D is unclear. The CDR3 end lies 3 residues beyond the end of the read and is filled in from the germline J gene. Trimming left V 6 bases short and J 1 base short, with 12 bases between. The CDR3 is 13 residues long. CDR1 DFQATT and CDR2 SNEGSKA come from the germline V gene (reference sequence).

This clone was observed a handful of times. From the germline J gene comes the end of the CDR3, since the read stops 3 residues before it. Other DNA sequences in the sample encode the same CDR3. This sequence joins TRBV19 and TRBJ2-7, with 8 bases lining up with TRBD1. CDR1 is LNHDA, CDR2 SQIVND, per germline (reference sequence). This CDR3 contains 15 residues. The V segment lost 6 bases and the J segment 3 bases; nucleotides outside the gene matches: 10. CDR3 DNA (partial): TGTGCCAGTAGGGAACGACAGGGGCGGAGCTACGAG. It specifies CASRERQGRSYE. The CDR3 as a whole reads CASRERQGRSYEQYF.

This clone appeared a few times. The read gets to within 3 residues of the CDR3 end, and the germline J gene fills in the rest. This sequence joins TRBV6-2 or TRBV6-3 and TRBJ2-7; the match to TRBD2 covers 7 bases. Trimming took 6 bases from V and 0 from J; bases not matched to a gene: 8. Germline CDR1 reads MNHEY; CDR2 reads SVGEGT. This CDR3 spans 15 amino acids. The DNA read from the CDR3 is TGTGCCAGCAGCCAGGGACTACCGAGCTCCTACGAG. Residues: CASSQGLPSSYE. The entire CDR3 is CASSQGLPSSYEQYF.

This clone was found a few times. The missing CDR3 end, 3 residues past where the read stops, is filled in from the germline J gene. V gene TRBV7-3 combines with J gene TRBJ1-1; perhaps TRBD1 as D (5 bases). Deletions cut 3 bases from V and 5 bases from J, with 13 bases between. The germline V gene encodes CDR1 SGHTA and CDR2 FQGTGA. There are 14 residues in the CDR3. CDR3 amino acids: CASSFIGGYTEAFF. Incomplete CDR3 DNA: TGTGCCAGCAGCTTTATCGGGGGATATACTGAA.

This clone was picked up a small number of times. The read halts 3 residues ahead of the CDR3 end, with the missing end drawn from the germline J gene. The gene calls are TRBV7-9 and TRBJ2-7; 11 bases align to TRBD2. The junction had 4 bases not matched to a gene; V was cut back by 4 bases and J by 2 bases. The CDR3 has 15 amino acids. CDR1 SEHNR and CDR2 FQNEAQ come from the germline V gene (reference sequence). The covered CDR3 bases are TGTGCCAGCAGCTACGTAGCGGGAGGGGCCTACGAG. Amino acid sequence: CASSYVAGGAYE. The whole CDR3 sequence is CASSYVAGGAYEQYF.

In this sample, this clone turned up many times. The CDR3 DNA, read in part, is TGCAGCGTTGAAATACGTGCAGGGGGAAGGTCTTTAGCTTCTTACAATGAG. Its translation: CSVEIRAGGRSLASYNE. The CDR3, in full, reads CSVEIRAGGRSLASYNEQFF. V is TRBV29-1 and J is TRBJ2-1; TRBD1 matches at 7 bases. Sequencing ends 3 residues short of the CDR3 end; the germline J gene provides the rest. This CDR3 is built from 20 residues. J was trimmed by 4 bases and V by 2 bases; bases with no gene match: 23. In germline, CDR1 is SQVTM, CDR2 ANQGSEA.

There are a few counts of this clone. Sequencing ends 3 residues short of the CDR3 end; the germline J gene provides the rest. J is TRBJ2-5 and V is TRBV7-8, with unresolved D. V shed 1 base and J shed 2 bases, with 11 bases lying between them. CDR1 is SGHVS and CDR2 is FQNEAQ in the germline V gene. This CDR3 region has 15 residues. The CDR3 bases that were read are TGTGCCAGCAGCTTAGTAGGGCAGGTACAAGAGACC. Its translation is CASSLVGQVQET. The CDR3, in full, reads CASSLVGQVQETQYF.

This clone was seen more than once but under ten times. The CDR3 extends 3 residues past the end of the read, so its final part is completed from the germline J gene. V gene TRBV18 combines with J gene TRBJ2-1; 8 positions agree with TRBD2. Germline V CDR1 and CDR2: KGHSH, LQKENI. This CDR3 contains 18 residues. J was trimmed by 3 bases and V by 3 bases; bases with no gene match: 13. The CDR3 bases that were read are TGTGCCAGCTCACCTCGTAGGGGTAGCGGGATCGGCTACAATGAG. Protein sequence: CASSPRRGSGIGYNE. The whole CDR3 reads CASSPRRGSGIGYNEQFF.

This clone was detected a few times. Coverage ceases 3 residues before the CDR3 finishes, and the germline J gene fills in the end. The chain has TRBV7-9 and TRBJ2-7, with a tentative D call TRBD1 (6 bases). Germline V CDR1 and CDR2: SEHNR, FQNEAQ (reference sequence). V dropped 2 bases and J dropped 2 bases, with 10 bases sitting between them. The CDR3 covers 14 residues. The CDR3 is CASSLFGDTYEQYF. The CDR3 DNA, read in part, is TGTGCCAGCAGCTTATTCGGGGACACCTACGAG.

Partial CDR3 DNA: TGTGCCAGCAGAAGACCCGGGACAACACCCTACGAG. This translates into CASRRPGTTPYE. The whole CDR3 sequence reads CASRRPGTTPYEQYF. V gene TRBV6-2 or TRBV6-3 combines with J gene TRBJ2-7, with a tentative D call TRBD1 (6 bases). The read gets to within 3 residues of the CDR3 end, and the germline J gene fills in the rest. Trimming pared 6 bases from V and 2 bases from J, leaving 17 bases between. CDR1 is MNHEY, CDR2 SVGEGT, per germline. The CDR3 loop spans 15 amino acids.

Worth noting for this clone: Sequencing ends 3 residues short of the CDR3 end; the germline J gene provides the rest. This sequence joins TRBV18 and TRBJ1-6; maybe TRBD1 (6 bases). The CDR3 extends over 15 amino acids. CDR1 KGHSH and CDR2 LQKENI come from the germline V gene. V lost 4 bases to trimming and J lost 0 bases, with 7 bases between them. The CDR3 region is CASSRQDSYNSPLHF. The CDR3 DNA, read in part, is TGTGCCAGCTCACGACAGGACTCCTATAATTCACCC.

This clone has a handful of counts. Incomplete CDR3 DNA: TGTGCCAGCAGTTACAACCTTCGGGACAGGAATACCGAA. It translates to CASSYNLRDRNTE. The CDR3 as a whole reads CASSYNLRDRNTEAFF. This chain uses TRBV6-2 or TRBV6-3 with TRBJ1-1; 8 bases are a match to TRBD1. The CDR3 extends 3 residues past the end of the read, so its final part is completed from the germline J gene. Germline assignment: CDR1 MNHEY and CDR2 SVGEGT. This CDR3 is built from 16 residues.

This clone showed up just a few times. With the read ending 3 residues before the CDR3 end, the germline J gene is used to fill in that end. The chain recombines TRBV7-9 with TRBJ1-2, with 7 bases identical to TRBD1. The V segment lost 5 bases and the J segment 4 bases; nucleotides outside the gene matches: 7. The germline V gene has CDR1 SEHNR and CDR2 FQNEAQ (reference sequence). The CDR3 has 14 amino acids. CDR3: CASSAPGQLYGYTF. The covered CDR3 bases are TGTGCCAGCAGCGCTCCGGGACAGCTCTATGGC.

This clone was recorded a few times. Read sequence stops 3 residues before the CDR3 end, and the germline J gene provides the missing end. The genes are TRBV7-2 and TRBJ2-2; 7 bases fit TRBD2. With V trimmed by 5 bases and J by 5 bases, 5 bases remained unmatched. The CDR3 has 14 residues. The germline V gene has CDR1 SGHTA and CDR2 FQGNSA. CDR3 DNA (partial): TGTGCCAGCAGCCCTACGGGGGGTACCGGGGAG. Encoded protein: CASSPTGGTGE. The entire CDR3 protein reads CASSPTGGTGELFF.

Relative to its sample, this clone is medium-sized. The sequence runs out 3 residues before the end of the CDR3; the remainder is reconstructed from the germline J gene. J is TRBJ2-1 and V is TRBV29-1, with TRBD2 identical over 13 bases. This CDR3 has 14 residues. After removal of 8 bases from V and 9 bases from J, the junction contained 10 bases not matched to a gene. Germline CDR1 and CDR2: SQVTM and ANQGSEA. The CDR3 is CSTQTGLAGSEQFF. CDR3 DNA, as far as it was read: TGCAGCACCCAGACGGGACTAGCGGGATCTGAG.

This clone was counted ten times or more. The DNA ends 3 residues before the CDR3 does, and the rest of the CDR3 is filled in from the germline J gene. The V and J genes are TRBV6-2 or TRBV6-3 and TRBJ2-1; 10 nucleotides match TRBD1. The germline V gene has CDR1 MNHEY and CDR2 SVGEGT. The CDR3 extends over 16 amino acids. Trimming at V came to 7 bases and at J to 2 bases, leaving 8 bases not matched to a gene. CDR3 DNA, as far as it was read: TGTGCCAGCACCGCAACCGGGACAGGGGCCTACAATGAG. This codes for CASTATGTGAYNE. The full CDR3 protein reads CASTATGTGAYNEQFF.

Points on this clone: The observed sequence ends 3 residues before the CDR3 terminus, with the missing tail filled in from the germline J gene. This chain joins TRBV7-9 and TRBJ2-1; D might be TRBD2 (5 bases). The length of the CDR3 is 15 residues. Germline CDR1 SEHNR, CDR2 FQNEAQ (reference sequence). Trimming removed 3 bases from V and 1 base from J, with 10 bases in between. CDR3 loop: CASSLPTGSYNEQFF. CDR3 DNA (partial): TGTGCCAGCAGCTTGCCGACGGGGTCCTACAATGAG.

The DNA read from the CDR3 is TGTGCCAGTAGTTACGGAACAGAGTACACTGAA. Protein sequence: CASSYGTEYTE. The whole CDR3 reads CASSYGTEYTEAFF. This chain links TRBV19 with TRBJ1-1; D unresolved. The read ends 3 residues before the CDR3 terminus; that terminus is restored from the germline J gene. V was trimmed by 5 bases and J by 3 bases, leaving 13 bases between them. The CDR3 loop spans 14 amino acids. Germline V lookup: CDR1 LNHDA, CDR2 SQIVND (reference sequence). Full variable domain (remainder filled in from reference TRBV19 and TRBJ1-1): DGGITQSPKYLFRKEGQNVTLSCEQNLNHDAMYWYRQDPGQGLRLIYYSQIVNDFQKGDIAEGYSVSREKKESFPLTVTSAQKNPTAFYLCASSYGTEYTEAFFGQGTRLTVV.

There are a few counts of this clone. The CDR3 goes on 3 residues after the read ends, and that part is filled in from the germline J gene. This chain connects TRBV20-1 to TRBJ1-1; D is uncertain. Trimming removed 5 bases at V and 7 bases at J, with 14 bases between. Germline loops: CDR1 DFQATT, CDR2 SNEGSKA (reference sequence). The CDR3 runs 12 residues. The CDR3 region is CSAGKPGSEAFF. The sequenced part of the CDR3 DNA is TGCAGTGCTGGAAAACCGGGGAGTGAA.

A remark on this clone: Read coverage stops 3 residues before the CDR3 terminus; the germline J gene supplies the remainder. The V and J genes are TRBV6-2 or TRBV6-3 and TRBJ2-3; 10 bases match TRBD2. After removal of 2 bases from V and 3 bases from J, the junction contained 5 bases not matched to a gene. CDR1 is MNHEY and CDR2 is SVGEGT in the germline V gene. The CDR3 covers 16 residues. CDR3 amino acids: CASSYRLAGVTDTQYF. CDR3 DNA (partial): TGTGCCAGCAGTTACCGGCTAGCGGGAGTAACAGATACG.

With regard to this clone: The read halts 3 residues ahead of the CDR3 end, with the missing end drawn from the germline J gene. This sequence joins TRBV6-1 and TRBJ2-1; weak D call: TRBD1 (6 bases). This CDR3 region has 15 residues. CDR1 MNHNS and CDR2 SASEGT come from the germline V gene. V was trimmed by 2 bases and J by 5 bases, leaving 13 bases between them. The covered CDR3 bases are TGTGCCAGCAGTGAAATGGCAGGGGCGGACAATGAG. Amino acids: CASSEMAGADNE. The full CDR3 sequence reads CASSEMAGADNEQFF.

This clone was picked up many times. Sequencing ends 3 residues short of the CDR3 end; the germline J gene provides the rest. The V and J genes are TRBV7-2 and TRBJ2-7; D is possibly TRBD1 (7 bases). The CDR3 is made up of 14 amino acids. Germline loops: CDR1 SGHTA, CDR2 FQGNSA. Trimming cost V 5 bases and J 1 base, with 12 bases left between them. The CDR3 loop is CASSLQGGSYEQYF. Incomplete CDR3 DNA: TGTGCCAGCAGCCTCCAGGGGGGTTCCTACGAG.

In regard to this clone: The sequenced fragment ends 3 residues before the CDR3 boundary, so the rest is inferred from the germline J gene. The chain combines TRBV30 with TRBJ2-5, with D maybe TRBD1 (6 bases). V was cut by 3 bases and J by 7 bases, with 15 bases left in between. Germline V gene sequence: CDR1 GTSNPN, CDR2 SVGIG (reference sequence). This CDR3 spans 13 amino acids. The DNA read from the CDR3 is TGTGCCTGGAGGAGTCAGGGGCTGTGGACC. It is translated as CAWRSQGLWT. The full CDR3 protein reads CAWRSQGLWTQYF.

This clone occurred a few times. The CDR3 sequence: CASTSRIDNSPLHF. The sequenced part of the CDR3 DNA is TGTGCCAGTACCTCCAGAATCGATAATTCACCC. The chain employs TRBV19 and TRBJ1-6, with D unclear. The read terminates 3 residues ahead of where the CDR3 ends, so the germline J gene completes it. From germline, CDR1 is LNHDA and CDR2 SQIVND (reference sequence). This CDR3 comprises 14 residues. The V and J ends lost 7 bases and 5 bases respectively, with 12 bases between them. The whole variable domain, filled in from reference TRBV19 and TRBJ1-6, reads DGGITQSPKYLFRKEGQNVTLSCEQNLNHDAMYWYRQDPGQGLRLIYYSQIVNDFQKGDIAEGYSVSREKKESFPLTVTSAQKNPTAFYLCASTSRIDNSPLHFGNGTRLTVT.

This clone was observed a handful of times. Here the CDR3 reads CASNPGQGIGYTF. The sequenced CDR3 bases are TGTGCCAGCAACCCGGGACAGGGCATCGGC. This chain connects TRBV5-6 to TRBJ1-2; 9 bases are shared with TRBD1. The CDR3 is cut off 3 residues early in the read; its end comes from the germline J gene. The CDR3 consists of 13 residues. Germline values: CDR1 SGHDT, CDR2 YYEEEE.

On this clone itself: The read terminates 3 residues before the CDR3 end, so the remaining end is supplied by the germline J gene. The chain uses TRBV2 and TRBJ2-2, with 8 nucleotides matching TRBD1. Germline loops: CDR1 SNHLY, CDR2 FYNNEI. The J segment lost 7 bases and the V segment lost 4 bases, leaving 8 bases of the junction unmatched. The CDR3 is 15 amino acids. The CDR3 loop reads CASSGYQGAIGELFF. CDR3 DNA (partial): TGTGCCAGCAGTGGATATCAGGGGGCAATCGGGGAG.

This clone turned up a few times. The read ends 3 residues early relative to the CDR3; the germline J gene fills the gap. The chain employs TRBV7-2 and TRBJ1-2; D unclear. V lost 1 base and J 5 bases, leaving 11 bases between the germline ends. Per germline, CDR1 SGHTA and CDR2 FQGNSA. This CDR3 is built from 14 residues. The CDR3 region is CASSLVPTPYGYTF. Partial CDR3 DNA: TGTGCCAGCAGCTTAGTCCCCACACCATATGGC.

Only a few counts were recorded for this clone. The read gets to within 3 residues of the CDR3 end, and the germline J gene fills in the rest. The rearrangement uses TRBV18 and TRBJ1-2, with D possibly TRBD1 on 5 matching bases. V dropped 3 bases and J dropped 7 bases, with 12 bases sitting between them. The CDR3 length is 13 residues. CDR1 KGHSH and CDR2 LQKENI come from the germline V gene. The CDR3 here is CASSPVRELGYTF. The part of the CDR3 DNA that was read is TGTGCCAGCTCACCTGTCAGGGAGCTTGGC. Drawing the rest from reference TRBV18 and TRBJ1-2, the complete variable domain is NAGVMQNPRHLVRRRGQEARLRCSPMKGHSHVYWYRQLPEEGLKFMVYLQKENIIDESGMPKERFSAEFPKEGPSILRIQQVVRGDSAAYFCASSPVRELGYTFGSGTRLTVV.

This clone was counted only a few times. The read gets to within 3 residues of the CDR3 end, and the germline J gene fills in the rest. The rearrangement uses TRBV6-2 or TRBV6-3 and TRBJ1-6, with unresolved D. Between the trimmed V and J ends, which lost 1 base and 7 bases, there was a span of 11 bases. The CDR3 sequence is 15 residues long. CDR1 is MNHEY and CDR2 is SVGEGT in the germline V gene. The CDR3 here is CASSYFGEINSPLHF. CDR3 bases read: TGTGCCAGCAGTTACTTCGGGGAAATCAATTCACCC.

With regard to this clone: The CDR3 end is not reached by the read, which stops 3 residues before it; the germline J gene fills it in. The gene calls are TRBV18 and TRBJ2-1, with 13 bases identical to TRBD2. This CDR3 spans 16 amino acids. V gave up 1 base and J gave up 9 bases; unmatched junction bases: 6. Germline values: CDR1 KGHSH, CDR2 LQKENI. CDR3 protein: CASSPQTSGGRGEQFF. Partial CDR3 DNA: TGTGCCAGCTCACCACAGACTAGCGGGGGGAGAGGTGAG.